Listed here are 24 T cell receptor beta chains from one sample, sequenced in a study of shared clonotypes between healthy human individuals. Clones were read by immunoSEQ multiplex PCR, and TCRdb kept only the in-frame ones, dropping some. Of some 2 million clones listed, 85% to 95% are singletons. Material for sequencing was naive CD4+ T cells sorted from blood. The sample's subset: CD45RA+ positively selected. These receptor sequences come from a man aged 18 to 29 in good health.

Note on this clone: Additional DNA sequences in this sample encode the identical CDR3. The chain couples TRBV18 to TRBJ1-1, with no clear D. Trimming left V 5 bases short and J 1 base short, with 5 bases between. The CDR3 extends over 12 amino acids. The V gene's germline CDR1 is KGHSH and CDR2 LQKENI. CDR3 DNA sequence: TGTGCCAGCTCATCAGCGAACACTGAAGCTTTCTTT. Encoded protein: CASSSANTEAFF.

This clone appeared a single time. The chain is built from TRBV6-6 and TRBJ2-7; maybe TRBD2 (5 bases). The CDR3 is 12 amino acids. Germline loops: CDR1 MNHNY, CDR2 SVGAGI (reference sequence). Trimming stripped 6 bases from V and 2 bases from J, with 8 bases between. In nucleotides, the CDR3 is TGTGCCAGCAGGCCGGGAACCTACGAGCAGTACTTC. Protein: CASRPGTYEQYF.

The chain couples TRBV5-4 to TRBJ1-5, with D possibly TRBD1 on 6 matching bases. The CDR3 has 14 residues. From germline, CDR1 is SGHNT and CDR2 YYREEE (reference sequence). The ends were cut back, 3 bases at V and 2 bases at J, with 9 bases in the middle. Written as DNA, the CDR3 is TGTGCCAGCAGCTCAGGGGCGGGCAATCAGCCCCAGCATTTT. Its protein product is CASSSGAGNQPQHF.

The CDR3 nucleotides are TGTGCCAGCAGCTTGGGGTCCGGGACAGGTTTTACAGAGACCCAGTACTTC. This gives the protein CASSLGSGTGFTETQYF. This rearrangement joins TRBV5-8 to TRBJ2-5; 8 nucleotides align to TRBD1. The V segment lost 0 bases and the J segment 4 bases; nucleotides outside the gene matches: 11. This CDR3 is built from 17 residues. Germline CDR1 and CDR2: SGHTS and YDEGEE.

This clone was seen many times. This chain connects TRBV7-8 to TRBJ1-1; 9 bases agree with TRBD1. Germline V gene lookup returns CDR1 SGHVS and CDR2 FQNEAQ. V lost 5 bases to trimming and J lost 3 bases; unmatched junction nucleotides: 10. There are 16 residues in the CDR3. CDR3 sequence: CASSAETTGGYTEAFF. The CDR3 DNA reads TGTGCCAGCAGCGCCGAAACCACAGGGGGCTACACTGAAGCTTTCTTT.

The CDR3 coding sequence is TGCGCCAGCAGTCTAGGGATCCAAGAGACCCAGTACTTC. Residues: CASSLGIQETQYF. The chain uses TRBV4-1 and TRBJ2-5; D remains unclear. The CDR3 runs to 13 residues. V lost 6 bases, J lost 1 base, and 9 bases lay in between. Germline values: CDR1 MGHRA, CDR2 YSYEKL.

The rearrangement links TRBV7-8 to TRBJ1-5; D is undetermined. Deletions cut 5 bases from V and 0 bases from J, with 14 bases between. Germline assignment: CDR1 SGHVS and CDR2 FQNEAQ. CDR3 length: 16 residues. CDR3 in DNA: TGTGCCAGCAGCAAAAACCGACTCCATAGCAATCAGCCCCAGCATTTT. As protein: CASSKNRLHSNQPQHF.

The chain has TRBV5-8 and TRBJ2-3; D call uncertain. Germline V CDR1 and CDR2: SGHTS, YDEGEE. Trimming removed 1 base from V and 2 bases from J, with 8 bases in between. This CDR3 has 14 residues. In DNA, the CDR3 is TGTGCCAGCAGCTTGAACAGAAACACAGATACGCAGTATTTT. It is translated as CASSLNRNTDTQYF.

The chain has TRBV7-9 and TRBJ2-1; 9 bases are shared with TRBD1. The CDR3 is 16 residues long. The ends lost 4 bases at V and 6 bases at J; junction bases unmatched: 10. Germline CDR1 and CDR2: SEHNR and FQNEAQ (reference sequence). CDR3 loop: CASSWAPGQGFNEQFF. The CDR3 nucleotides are TGTGCCAGCAGCTGGGCACCGGGACAGGGATTCAATGAGCAGTTCTTC.

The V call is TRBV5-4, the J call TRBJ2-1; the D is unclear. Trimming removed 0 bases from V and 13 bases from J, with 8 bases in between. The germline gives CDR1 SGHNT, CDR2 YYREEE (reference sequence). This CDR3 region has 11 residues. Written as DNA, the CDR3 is TGTGCCAGCAGCTTGGGGTCTGCTCAGTTCTTC. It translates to CASSLGSAQFF.

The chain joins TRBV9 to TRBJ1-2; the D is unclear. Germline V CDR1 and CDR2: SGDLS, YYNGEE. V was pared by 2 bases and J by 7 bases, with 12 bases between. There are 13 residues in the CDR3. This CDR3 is CASSVDTRSGYTF. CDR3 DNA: TGTGCCAGCAGCGTTGACACCCGGAGTGGCTACACCTTC. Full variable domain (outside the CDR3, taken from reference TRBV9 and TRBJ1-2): DSGVTQTPKHLITATGQRVTLRCSPRSGDLSVYWYQQSLDQGLQFLIQYYNGEERAKGNILERFSAQQFPDLHSELNLSSLELGDSALYFCASSVDTRSGYTFGSGTRLTVV.

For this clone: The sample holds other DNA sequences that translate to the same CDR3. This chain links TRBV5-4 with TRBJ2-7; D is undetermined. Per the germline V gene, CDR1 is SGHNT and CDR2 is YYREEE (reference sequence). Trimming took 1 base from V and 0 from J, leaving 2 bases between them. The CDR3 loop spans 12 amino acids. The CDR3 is CASSLSSYEQYF. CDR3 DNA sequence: TGTGCCAGCAGCTTGAGCTCCTACGAGCAGTACTTC.

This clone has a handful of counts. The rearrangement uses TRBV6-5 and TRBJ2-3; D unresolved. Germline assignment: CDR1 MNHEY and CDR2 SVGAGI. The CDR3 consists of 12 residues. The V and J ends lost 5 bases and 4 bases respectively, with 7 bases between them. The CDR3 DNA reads TGTGCCAGCAGTGGTAAGGCAGATACGCAGTATTTT. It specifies CASSGKADTQYF.

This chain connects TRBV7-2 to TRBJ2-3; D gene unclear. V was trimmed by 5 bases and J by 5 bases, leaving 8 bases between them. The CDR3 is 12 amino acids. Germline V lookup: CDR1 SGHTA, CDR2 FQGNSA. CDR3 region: CASSPRLDTQYF. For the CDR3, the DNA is TGTGCCAGCAGCCCGAGGTTAGATACGCAGTATTTT.

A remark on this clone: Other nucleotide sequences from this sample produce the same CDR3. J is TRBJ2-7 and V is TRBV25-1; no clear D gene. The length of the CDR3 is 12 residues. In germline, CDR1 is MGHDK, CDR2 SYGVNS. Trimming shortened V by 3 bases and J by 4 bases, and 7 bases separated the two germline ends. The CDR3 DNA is TGTGCCAGCAGTGACCAAGGGTACGAGCAGTACTTC. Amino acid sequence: CASSDQGYEQYF.

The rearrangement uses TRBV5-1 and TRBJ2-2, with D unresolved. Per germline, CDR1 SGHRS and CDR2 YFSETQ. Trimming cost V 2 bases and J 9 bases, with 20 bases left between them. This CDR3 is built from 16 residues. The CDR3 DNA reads TGCGCCAGCAGCTTAGGTCTAAGGCAGGATGGCCGGGAGCTGTTTTTT. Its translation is CASSLGLRQDGRELFF. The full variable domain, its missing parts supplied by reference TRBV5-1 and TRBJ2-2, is KAGVTQTPRYLIKTRGQQVTLSCSPISGHRSVSWYQQTPGQGLQFLFEYFSETQRNKGNFPGRFSGRQFSNSRSEMNVSTLELGDSALYLCASSLGLRQDGRELFFGEGSRLTVL.

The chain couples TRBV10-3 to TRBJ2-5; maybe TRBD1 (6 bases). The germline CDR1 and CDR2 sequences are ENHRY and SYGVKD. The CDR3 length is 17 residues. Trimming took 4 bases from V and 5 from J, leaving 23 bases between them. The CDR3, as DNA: TGTGCCATCAGTGGGGCTCTGGGACAATTTAGTGAGGAGACCCAGTACTTC. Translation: CAISGALGQFSEETQYF.

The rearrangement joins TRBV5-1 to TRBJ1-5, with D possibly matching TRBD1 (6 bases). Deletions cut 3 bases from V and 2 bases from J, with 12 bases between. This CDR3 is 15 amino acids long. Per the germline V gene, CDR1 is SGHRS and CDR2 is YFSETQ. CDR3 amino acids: CASSWDTGGNQPQHF. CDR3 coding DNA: TGCGCCAGCAGCTGGGACACGGGGGGCAATCAGCCCCAGCATTTT.

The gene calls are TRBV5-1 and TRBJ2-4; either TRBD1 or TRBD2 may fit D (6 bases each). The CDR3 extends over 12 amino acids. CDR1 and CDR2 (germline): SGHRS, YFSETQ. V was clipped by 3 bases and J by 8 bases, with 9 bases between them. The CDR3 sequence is CASSSGGDIQYF. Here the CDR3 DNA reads TGCGCCAGCAGCTCCGGGGGCGACATTCAGTACTTC.

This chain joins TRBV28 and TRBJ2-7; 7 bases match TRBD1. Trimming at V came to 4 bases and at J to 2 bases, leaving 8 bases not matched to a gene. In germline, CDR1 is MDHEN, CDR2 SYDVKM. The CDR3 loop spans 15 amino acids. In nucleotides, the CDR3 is TGTGCCAGCAGTTCACCACCGGGACAGACCTACGAGCAGTACTTC. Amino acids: CASSSPPGQTYEQYF.

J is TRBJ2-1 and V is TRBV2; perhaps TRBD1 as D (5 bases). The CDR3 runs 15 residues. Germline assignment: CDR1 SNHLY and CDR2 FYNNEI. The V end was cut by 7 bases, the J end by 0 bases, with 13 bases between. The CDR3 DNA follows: TGTGCCAGCAAAAAGGGGCAGAGCTCCTACAATGAGCAGTTCTTC. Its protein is CASKKGQSSYNEQFF. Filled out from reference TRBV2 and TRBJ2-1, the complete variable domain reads EPEVTQTPSHQVTQMGQEVILRCVPISNHLYFYWYRQILGQKVEFLVSFYNNEISEKSEIFDDQFSVERPDGSNFTLKIRSTKLEDSAMYFCASKKGQSSYNEQFFGPGTRLTVL.

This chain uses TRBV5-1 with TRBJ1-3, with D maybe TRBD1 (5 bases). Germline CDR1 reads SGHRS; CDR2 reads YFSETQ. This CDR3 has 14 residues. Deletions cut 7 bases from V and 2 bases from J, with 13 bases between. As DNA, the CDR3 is TGCGCCAGCTCTGGGGGATACACTGGAAACACCATATATTTT. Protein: CASSGGYTGNTIYF. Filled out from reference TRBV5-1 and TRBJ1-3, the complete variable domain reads KAGVTQTPRYLIKTRGQQVTLSCSPISGHRSVSWYQQTPGQGLQFLFEYFSETQRNKGNFPGRFSGRQFSNSRSEMNVSTLELGDSALYLCASSGGYTGNTIYFGEGSWLTVV.

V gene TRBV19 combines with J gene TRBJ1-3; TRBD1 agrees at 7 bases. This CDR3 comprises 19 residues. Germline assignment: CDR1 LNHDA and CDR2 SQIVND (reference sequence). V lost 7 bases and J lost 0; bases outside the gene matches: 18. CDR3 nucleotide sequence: TGTGCCAGTACCCCCGGGACAGAGAAACCAGCCCTCTCTGGAAACACCATATATTTT. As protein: CASTPGTEKPALSGNTIYF.

The CDR3: CASSLERPVKETQYF. The CDR3 region has the DNA TGCGCCAGCAGCTTGGAGCGGCCGGTTAAAGAGACCCAGTACTTC. The chain couples TRBV5-1 to TRBJ2-5, with a tentative D call TRBD2 (5 bases). The CDR3 extends over 15 amino acids. V lost 0 bases and J 3 bases, leaving 12 bases between the germline ends. CDR1 is SGHRS, CDR2 YFSETQ, per germline. Drawing the rest from reference TRBV5-1 and TRBJ2-5, the complete variable domain is KAGVTQTPRYLIKTRGQQVTLSCSPISGHRSVSWYQQTPGQGLQFLFEYFSETQRNKGNFPGRFSGRQFSNSRSEMNVSTLELGDSALYLCASSLERPVKETQYFGPGTRLLVL.